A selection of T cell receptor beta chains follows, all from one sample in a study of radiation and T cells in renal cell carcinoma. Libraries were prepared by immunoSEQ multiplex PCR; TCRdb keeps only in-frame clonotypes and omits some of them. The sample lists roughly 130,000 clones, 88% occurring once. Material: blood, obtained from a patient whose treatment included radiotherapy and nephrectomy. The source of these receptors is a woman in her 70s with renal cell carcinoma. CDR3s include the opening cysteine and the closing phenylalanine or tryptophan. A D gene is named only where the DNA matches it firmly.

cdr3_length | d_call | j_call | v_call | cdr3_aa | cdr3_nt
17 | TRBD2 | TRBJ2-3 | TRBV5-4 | CASSSGLAGTSTDTQYF | TGTGCCAGCAGCTCGGGACTAGCGGGAACTAGCACAGATACGCAGTATTTT
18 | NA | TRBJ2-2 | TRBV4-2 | CASSQGNLGVTYTGELFF | TGTGCCAGCAGCCAAGGGAACCTGGGGGTCACCTACACCGGGGAGCTGTTTTTT
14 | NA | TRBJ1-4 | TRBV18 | CASSPTGGDEKLFF | TGTGCCAGCTCACCAACCGGGGGGGATGAAAAACTGTTTTTT
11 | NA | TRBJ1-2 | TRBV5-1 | CASSWNYGYTF | TGCGCCAGCAGCTGGAACTATGGCTACACCTTC
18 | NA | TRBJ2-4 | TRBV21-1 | CASSETSGGAEAKNIQYF | TGTGCCAGCAGCGAGACTAGCGGGGGGGCCGAGGCCAAAAACATTCAGTACTTC
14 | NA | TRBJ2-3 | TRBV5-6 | CASSPTSSTDTQYF | TGTGCCAGCAGTCCTACTTCTAGCACAGATACGCAGTATTTT
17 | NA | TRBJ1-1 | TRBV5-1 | CASSSKKGGVSHTEAFF | TGCGCCAGCAGCTCAAAAAAAGGGGGGGTCTCCCACACTGAAGCTTTCTTT
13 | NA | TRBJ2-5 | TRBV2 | CASTGGSLETQYF | TGTGCCAGCACCGGGGGTAGCTTAGAGACCCAGTACTTC
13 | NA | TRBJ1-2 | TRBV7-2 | CATAIGAFYGYTF | TGTGCCACGGCCATAGGGGCTTTCTATGGCTACACCTTC
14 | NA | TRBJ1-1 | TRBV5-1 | CASSFLLANTEAFF | TGCGCCAGCAGCTTTCTCCTAGCGAACACTGAAGCTTTCTTT
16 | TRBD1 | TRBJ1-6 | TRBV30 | CAWIRTGTPYNSPLHF | TGTGCCTGGATCCGGACAGGTACCCCCTATAATTCACCCCTCCACTTT
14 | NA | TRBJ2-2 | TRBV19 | CASSQDGNTGELFF | TGTGCCAGTAGCCAGGACGGGAACACCGGGGAGCTGTTTTTT
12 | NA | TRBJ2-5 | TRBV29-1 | CSGREGGETQYF | TGCAGCGGGAGAGAAGGGGGAGAGACCCAGTACTTC
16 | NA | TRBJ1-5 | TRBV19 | CASSFLQALDNQPQHF | TGTGCCAGTAGTTTCCTACAGGCGTTGGATAATCAGCCCCAGCATTTT
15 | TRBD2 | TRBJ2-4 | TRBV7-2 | CASSPTTSGEGNQYF | TGTGCCAGCAGCCCCACGACTAGCGGGGAGGGGAATCAGTACTTC
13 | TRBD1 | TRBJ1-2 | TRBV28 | CASSYRGRIGYTF | TGTGCCAGCAGCTACAGGGGGCGTATCGGCTACACCTTC
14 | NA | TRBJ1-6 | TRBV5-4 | CASSLAGGSSPLHF | TGTGCCAGCAGCTTGGCGGGGGGCAGTTCACCCCTCCACTTT
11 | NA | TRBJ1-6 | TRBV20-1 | CSARSDSPLHF | TGCAGTGCTAGATCAGATTCACCCCTCCACTTT